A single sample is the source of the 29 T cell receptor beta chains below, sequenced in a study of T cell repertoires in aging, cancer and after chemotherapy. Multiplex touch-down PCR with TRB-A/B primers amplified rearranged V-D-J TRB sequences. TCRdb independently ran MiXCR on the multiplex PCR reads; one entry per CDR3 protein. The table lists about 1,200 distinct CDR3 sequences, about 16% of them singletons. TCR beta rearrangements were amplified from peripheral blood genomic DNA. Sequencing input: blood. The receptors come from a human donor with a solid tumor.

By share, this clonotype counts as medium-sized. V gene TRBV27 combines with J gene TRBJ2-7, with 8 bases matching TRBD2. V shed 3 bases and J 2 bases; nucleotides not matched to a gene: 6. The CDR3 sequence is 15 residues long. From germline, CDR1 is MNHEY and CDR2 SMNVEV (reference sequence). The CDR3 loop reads CASSFGGSGAYEQYF. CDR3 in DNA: TGTGCCAGCAGTTTCGGAGGTAGCGGGGCCTACGAGCAGTACTTC.

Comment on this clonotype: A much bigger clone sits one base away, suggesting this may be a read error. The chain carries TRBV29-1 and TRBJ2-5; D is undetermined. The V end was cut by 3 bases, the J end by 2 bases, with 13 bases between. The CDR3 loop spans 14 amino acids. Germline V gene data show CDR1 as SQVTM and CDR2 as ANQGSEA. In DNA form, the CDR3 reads TGCAGCGTTGATTTCGACTGGGCACAAGAGACCCAGTACTTC. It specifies CSVDFDWAQETQYF.

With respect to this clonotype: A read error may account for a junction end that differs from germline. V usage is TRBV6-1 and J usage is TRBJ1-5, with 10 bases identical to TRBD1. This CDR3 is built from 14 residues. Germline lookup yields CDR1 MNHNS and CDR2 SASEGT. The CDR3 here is CVSSWTGGSQPQHF. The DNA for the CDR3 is TGTGTCAGCAGCTGGACAGGGGGAAGTCAGCCCCAGCATTTT.

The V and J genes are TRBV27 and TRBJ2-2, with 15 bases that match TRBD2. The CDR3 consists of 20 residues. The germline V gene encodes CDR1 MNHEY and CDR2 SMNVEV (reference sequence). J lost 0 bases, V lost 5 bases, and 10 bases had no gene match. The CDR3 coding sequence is TGTGCCAGCAGTCGCAGGGGACTAGCGGGGGGTATCGCGAACACCGGGGAGCTGTTTTTT. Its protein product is CASSRRGLAGGIANTGELFF.

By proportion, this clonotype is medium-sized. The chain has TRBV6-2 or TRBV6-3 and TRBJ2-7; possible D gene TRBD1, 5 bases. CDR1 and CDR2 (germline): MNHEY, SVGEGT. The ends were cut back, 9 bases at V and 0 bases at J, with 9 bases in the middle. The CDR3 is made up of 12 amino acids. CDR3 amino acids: CASKDNSYEQYF. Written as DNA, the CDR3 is TGTGCCAGTAAGGACAACTCCTACGAGCAGTACTTC.

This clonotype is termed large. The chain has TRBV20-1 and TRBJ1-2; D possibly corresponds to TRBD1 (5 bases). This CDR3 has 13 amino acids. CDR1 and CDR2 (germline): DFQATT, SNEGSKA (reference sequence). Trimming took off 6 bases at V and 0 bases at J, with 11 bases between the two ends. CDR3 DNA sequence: TGCAGTGCGGATAGGGGAGCTAACTATGGCTACACCTTC. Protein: CSADRGANYGYTF.

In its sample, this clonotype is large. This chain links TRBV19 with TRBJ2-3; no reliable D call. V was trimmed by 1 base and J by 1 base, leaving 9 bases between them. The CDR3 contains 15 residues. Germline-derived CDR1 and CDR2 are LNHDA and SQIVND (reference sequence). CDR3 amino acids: CASSIGRIGTDTQYF. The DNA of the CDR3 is TGTGCCAGTAGTATAGGGCGGATAGGCACAGATACGCAGTATTTT.

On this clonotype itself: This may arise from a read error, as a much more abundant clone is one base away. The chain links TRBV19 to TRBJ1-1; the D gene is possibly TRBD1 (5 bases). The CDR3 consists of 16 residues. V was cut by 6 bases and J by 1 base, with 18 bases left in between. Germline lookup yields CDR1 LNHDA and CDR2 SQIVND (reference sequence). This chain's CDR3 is CASRLGGSKRNTEAFF. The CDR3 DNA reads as TGTGCCAGTAGATTGGGGGGGTCGAAGAGGAACACTGAAGCTTTCTTT.

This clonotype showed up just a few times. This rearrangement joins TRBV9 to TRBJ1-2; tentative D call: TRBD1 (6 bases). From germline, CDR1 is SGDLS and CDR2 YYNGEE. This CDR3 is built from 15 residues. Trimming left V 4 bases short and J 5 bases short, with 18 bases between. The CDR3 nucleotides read TGTGCCAGCAGCCAGACTCAGGGGAGCGCTTATGGCTACACCTTC. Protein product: CASSQTQGSAYGYTF. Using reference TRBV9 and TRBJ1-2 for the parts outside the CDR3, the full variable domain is DSGVTQTPKHLITATGQRVTLRCSPRSGDLSVYWYQQSLDQGLQFLIQYYNGEERAKGNILERFSAQQFPDLHSELNLSSLELGDSALYFCASSQTQGSAYGYTFGSGTRLTVV.

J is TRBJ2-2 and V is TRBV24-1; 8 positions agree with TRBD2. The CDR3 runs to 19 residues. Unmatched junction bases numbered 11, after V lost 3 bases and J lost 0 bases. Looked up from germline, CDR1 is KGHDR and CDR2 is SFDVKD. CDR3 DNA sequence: TGTGCCACCAGTGATGGCCCTCTTGCGGGGGGCGCGAACACCGGGGAGCTGTTTTTT. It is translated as CATSDGPLAGGANTGELFF.

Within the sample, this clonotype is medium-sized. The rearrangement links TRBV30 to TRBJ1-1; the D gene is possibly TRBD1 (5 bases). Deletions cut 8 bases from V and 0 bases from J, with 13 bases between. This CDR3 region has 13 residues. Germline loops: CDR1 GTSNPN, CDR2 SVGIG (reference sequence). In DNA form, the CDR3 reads TGTGCCCAGGCGGGGCGGATGAACACTGAAGCTTTCTTT. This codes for CAQAGRMNTEAFF. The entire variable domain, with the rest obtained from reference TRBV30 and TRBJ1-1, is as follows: SQTIHQWPATLVQPVGSPLSLECTVEGTSNPNLYWYRQAAGRGLQLLFYSVGIGQISSEVPQNLSASRPQDRQFILSSKKLLLSDSGFYLCAQAGRMNTEAFFGQGTRLTVV.

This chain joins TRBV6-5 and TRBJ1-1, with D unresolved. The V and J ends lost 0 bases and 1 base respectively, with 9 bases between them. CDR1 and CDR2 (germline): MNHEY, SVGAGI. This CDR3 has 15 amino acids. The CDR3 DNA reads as TGTGCCAGCAGTTACTCGATTTCAGGGAACACTGAAGCTTTCTTT. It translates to CASSYSISGNTEAFF.

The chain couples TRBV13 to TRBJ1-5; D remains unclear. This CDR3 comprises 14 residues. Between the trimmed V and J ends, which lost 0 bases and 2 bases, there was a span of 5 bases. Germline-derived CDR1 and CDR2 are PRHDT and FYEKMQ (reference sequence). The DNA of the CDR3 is TGTGCCAGCAGCTTAGGCGGAGGCAATCAGCCCCAGCATTTT. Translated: CASSLGGGNQPQHF.

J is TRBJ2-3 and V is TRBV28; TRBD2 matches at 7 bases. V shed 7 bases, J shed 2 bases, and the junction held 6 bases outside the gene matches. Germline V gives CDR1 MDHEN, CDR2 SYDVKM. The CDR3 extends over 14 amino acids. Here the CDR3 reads CASMRRGVTDTQYF. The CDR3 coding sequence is TGTGCCAGCATGCGACGGGGGGTCACAGATACGCAGTATTTT.

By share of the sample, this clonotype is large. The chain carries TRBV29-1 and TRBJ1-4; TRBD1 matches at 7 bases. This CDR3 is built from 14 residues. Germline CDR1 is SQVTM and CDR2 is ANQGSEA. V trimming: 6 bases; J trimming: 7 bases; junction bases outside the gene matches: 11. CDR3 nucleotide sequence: TGCAGCGTGAAAGAGACAGGGTGGGGTGAAAAACTGTTTTTT. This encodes CSVKETGWGEKLFF. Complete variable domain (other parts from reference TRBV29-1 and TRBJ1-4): SAVISQKPSRDICQRGTSLTIQCQVDSQVTMMFWYRQQPGQSLTLIATANQGSEATYESGFVIDKFPISRPNLTFSTLTVSNMSPEDSSIYLCSVKETGWGEKLFFGSGTQLSVL.

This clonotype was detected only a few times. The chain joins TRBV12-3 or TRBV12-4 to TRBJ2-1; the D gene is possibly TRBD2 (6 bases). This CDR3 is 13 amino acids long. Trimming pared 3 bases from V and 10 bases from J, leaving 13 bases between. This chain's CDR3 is CASSLEDSGEQFF. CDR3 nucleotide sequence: TGTGCCAGCAGTTTGGAAGACAGCGGGGAGCAGTTCTTC.

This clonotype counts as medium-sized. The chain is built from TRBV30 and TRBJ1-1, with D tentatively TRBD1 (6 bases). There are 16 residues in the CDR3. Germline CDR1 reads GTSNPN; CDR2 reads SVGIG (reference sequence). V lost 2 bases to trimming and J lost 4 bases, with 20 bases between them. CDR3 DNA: TGTGCCTGGAGTCGGGGGGGGGCAGGGCGGAGCACTGAAGCTTTCTTT. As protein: CAWSRGGAGRSTEAFF.

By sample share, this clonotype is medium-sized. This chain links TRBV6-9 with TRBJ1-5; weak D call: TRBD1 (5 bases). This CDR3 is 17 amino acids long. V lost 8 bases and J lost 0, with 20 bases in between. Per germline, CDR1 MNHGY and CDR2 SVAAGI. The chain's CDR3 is CASGRDANCYSNQPQHF. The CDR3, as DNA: TGTGCCAGCGGTCGGGACGCTAACTGTTATAGCAATCAGCCCCAGCATTTT.

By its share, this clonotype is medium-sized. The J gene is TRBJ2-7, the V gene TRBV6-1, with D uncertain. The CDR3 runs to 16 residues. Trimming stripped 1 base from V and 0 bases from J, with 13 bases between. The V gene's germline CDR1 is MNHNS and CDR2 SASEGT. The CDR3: CASSEEWGKGSYEQYF. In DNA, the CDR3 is TGTGCCAGCAGTGAAGAATGGGGAAAGGGCTCCTACGAGCAGTACTTC.

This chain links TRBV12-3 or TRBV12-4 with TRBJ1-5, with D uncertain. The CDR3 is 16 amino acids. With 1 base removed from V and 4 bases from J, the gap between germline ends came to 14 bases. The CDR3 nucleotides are TGTGCCAGCAGTTTAGGAAGCAGAGGCGTAAATCAGCCCCAGCATTTT. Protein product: CASSLGSRGVNQPQHF.

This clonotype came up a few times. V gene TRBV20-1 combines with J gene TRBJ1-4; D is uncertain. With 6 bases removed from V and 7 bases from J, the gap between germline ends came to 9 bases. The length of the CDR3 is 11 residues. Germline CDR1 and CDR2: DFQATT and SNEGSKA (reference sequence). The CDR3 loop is CSAPLGEKLFF. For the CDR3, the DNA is TGCAGTGCCCCCTTGGGTGAAAAACTGTTTTTT.

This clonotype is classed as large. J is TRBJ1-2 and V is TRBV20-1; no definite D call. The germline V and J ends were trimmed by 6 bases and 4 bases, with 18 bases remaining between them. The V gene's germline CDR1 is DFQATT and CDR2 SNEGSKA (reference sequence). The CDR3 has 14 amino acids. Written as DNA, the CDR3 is TGCAGTGCGCCCGCCCGCTCCGGCCTCTATGGCTACACCTTC. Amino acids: CSAPARSGLYGYTF.

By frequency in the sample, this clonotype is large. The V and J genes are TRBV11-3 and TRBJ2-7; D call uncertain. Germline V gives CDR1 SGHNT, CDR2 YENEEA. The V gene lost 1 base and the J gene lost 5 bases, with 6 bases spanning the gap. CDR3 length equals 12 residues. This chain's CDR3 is CASSLVLDEQYF. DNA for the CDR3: TGTGCCAGCAGCTTAGTGTTGGACGAGCAGTACTTC.

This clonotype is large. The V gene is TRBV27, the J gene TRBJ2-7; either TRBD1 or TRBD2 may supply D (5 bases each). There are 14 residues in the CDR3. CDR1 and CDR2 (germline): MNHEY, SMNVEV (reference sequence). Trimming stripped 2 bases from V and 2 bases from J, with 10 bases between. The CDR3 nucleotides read TGTGCCAGCAGTTTACAGAGGGGCGCCTACGAGCAGTACTTC. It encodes CASSLQRGAYEQYF.

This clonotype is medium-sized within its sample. The CDR3 nucleotides read TGTGCCAGCAGCTTAAGTGGGACAGACAATCAAGAGACCCAGTACTTC. Translated: CASSLSGTDNQETQYF. The chain has TRBV7-3 and TRBJ2-5, with 7 bases that match TRBD1. There are 16 residues in the CDR3. V was clipped by 1 base and J by 2 bases; unmatched bases: 7. Germline CDR1 and CDR2: SGHTA and FQGTGA.

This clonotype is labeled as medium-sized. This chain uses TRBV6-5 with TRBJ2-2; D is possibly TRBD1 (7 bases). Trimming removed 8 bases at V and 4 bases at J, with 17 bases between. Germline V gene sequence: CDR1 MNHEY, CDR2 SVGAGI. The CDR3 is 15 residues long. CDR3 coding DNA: TGTGCCAGCTCCATGGGGCAGGGGGGCACCGGGGAGCTGTTTTTT. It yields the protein CASSMGQGGTGELFF.

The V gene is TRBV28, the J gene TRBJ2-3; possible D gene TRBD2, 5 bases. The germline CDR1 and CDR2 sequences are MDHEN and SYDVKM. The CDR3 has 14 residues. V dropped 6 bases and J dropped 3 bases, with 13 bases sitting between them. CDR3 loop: CASSFLSGTDTQYF. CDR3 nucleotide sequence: TGTGCCAGCAGCTTCCTCTCGGGGACAGATACGCAGTATTTT.

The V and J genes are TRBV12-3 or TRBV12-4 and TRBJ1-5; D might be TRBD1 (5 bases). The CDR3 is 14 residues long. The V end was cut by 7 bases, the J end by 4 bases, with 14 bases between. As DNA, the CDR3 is TGTGCCAGCACTCGTGGGGGTACTAATCAGCCCCAGCATTTT. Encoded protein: CASTRGGTNQPQHF.

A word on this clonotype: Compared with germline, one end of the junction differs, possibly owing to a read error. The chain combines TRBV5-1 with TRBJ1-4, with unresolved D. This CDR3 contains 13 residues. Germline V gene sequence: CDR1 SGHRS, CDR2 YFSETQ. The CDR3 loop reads CASSRLSNVKLFF. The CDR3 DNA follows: TGCGCCAGCAGCAGGTTATCCAATGTAAAACTGTTTTTT. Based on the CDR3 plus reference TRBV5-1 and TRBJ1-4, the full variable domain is KAGVTQTPRYLIKTRGQQVTLSCSPISGHRSVSWYQQTPGQGLQFLFEYFSETQRNKGNFPGRFSGRQFSNSRSEMNVSTLELGDSALYLCASSRLSNVKLFFGSGTQLSVL.